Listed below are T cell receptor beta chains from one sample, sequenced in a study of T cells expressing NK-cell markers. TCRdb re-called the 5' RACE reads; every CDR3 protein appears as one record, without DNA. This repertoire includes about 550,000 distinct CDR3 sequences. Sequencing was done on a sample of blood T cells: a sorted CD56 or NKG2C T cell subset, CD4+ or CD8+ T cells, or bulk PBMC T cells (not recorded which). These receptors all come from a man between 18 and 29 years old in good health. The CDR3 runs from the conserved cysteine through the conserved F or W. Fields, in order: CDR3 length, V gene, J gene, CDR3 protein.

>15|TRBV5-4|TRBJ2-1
CASSPSGSRDNEQFF
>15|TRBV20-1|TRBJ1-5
CSARPLGLRNQPQHF
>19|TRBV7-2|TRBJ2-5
CASSLFPSSGRSPQETQYF
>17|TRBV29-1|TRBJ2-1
CSVDPLAGGPLSDEQFF
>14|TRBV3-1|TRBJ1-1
CASRVRQGGTEAFF
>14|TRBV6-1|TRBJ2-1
CASSASGSLNEQFF
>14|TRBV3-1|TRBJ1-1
CASSLYDRAPEAFF
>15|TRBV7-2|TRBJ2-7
CASSFRTSGNYEQYF
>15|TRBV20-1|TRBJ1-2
CSARDSGRLGYGYTF
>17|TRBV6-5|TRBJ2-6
CASSYSLSRSGANVLTF
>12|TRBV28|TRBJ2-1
CASSPRLGEQFF
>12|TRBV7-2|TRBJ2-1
CASSFKRVVAFF